Presented here are 5 T cell receptor beta chains from one specimen sequenced in a study of OX40 agonist ivuxolimab in advanced cancers. Produced via immunoSEQ multiplex PCR; TCRdb's table is partial and in-frame only. The sample carries tens of thousands of clones, approximately 84% recorded once. The sequencing here drew on CD4+ or CD8+ T cells sorted from blood, taken in a trial of the OX40 agonist ivuxolimab. The receptors originated from an adult with an advanced solid tumor such as melanoma, head and neck, liver or kidney cancer.

The chain combines TRBV19 with TRBJ2-5; D may be TRBD1 (5 bases). Germline CDR1 reads LNHDA; CDR2 reads SQIVND (reference sequence). The CDR3 spans 15 residues. V was pared by 3 bases and J by 0 bases, with 11 bases between. CDR3 region: CASSIQGHYQETQYF. The DNA of the CDR3 is TGTGCCAGTAGTATCCAAGGACACTACCAAGAGACCCAGTACTTC.

The chain couples TRBV5-1 to TRBJ2-1; the D gene is possibly TRBD2 (7 bases). The length of the CDR3 is 13 residues. Germline values: CDR1 SGHRS, CDR2 YFSETQ. Trimming removed 1 base from V and 6 bases from J, with 8 bases in between. The CDR3 region is CASSLRGGNEQFF. Here the CDR3 DNA reads TGCGCCAGCAGCTTGAGGGGGGGCAATGAGCAGTTCTTC.

The chain carries TRBV12-5 and TRBJ2-3; no definite D call. The V gene lost 3 bases and the J gene lost 8 bases, with 3 bases spanning the gap. Germline assignment: CDR1 LGHNT and CDR2 FRNRAP. The length of the CDR3 is 10 residues. CDR3 loop: CASGLGTQYF. In DNA form, the CDR3 reads TGTGCTAGTGGTTTAGGTACGCAGTATTTT.

The V and J genes are TRBV10-3 and TRBJ2-1; perhaps TRBD2 as D (7 bases). Between the trimmed V and J ends, which lost 0 bases and 4 bases, there was a span of 19 bases. CDR1 ENHRY and CDR2 SYGVKD come from the germline V gene. The CDR3 extends over 18 amino acids. The CDR3 nucleotides read TGTGCCATCAGTGAGTCGGTGGGCTCGGGGGGCCGTTACAATGAGCAGTTCTTC. This sequence encodes CAISESVGSGGRYNEQFF.

With regard to this clone: The junction departs from germline at one end; a sequencing error may be responsible. The rearrangement links TRBV7-2 to TRBJ1-4; 7 bases align to TRBD1. Germline CDR1 is SGHTA and CDR2 is FQGNSA. CDR3 length: 15 residues. This chain's CDR3 is CASTLEGAGIRKLFF. The DNA for the CDR3 is TGTGCCAGCACCTTAGAGGGGGCGGGGATTCGAAAACTGTTTTTT. The entire variable domain, with the rest obtained from reference TRBV7-2 and TRBJ1-4, is as follows: GAGVSQSPSNKVTEKGKDVELRCDPISGHTALYWYRQSLGQGLEFLIYFQGNSAPDKSGLPSDRFSAERTGGSVSTLTIQRTQQEDSAVYLCASTLEGAGIRKLFFGSGTQLSVL.